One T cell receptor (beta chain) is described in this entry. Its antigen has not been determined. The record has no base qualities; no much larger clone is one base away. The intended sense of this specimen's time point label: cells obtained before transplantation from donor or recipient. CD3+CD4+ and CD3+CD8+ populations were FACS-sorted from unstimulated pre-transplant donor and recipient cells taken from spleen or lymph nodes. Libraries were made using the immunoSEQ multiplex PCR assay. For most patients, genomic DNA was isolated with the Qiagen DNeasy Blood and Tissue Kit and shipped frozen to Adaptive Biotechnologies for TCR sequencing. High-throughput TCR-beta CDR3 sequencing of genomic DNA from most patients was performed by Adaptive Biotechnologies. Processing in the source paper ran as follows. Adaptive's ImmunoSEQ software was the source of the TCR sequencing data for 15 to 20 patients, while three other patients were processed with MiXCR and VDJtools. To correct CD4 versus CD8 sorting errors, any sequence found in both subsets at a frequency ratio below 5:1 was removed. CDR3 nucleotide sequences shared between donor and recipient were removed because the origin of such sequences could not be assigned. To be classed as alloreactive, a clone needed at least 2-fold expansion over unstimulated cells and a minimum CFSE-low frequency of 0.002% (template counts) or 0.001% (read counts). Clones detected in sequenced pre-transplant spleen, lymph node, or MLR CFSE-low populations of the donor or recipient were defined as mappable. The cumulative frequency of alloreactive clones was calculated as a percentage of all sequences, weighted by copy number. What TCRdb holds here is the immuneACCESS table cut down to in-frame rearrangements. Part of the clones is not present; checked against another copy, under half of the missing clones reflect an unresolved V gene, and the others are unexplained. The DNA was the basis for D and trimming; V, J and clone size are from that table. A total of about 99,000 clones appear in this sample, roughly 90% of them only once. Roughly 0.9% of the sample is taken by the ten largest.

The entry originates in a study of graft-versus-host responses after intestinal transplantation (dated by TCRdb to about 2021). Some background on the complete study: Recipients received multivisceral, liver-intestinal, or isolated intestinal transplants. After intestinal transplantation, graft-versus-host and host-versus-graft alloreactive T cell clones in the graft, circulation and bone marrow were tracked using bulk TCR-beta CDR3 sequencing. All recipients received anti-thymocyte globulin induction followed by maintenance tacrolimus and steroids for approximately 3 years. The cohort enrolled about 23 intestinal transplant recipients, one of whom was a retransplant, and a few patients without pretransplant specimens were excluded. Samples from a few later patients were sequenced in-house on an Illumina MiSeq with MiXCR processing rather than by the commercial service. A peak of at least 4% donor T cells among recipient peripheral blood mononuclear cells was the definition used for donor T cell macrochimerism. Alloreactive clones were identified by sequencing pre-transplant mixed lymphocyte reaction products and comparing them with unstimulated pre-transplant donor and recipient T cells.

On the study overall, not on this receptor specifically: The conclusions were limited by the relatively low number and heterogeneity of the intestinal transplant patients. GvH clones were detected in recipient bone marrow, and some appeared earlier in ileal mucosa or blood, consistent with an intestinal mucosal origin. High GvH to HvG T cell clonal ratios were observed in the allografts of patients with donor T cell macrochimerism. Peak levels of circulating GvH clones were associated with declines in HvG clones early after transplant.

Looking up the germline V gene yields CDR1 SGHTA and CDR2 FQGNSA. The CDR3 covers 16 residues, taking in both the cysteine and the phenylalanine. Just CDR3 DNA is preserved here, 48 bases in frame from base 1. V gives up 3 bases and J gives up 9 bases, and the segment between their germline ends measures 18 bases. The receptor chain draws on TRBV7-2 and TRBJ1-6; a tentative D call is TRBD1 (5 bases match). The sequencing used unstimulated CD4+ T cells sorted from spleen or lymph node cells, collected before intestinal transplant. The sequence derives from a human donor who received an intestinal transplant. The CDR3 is CASSLGTDLRGSPLHF. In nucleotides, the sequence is TGTGCCAGCAGCTTGGGGACCGACCTGCGGGGTTCACCCCTCCACTTT.